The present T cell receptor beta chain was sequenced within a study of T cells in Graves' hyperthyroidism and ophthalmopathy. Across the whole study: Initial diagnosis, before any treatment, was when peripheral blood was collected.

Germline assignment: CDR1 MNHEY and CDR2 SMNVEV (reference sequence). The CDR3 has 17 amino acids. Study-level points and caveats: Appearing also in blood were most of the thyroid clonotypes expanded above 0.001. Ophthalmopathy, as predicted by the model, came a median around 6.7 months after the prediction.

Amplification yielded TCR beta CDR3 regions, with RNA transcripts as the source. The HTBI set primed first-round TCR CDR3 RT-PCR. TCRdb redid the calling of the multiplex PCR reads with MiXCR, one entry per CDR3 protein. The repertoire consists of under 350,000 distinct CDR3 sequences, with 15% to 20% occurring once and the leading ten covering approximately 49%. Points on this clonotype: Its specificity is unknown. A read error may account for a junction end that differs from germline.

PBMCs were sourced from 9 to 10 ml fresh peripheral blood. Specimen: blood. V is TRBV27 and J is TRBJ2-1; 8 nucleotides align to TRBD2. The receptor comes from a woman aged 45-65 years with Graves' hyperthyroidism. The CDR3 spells CASRHVSGSDIYNEQLF. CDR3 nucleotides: TGTGCCAGCAGACACGTCAGCGGGAGTGATATATACAATGAGCAGCTCTTC.